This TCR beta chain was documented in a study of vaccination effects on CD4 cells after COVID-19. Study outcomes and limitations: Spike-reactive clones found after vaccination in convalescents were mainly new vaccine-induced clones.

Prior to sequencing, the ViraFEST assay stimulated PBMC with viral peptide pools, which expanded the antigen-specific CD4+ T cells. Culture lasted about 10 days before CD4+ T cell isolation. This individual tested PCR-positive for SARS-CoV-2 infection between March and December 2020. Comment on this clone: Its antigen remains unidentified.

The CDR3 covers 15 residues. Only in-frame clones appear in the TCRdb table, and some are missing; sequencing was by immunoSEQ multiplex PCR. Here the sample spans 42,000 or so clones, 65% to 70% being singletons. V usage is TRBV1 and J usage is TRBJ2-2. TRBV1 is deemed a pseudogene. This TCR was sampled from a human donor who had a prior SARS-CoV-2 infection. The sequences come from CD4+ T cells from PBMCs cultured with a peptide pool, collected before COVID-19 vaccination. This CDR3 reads CTSRGSGENTGELFF. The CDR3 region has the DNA TGCACCAGCAGAGGAAGTGGGGAGAACACCGGGGAGCTGTTTTTT.